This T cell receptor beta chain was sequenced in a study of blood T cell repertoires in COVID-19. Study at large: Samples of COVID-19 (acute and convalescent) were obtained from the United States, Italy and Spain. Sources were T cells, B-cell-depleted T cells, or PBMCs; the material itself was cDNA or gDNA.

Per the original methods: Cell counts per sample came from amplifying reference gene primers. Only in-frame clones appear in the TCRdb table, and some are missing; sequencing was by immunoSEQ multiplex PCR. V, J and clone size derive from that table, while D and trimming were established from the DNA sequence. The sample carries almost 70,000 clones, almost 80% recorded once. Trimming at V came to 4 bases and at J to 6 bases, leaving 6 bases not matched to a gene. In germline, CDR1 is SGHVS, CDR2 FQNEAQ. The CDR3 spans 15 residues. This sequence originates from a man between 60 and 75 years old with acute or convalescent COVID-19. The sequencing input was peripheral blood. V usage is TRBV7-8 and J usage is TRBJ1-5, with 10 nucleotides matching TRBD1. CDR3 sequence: CASSSRQGASQPQHF. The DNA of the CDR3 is TGTGCCAGCAGCTCCCGACAGGGGGCAAGTCAGCCCCAGCATTTT.